The sequence of this T cell receptor (beta chain) was determined in a study of shared clonotypes between healthy human individuals. Whole-study results and caveats: In general, naive subsets displayed greater estimated richness than memory subsets did.

Genomic DNA (from each subset) was split evenly across several immunoSEQ plates. Sequencing was performed with immunoSEQ multiplex PCR; in TCRdb, only in-frame clones are kept and a portion is missing. The sample lists millions of clones, around 90% occurring once. With V trimmed by 8 bases and J by 0 bases, 3 bases remained unmatched. Germline lookup yields CDR1 MNHEY and CDR2 SVGAGI. The CDR3 has 14 amino acids. Concerning this clone itself: The antigen remains undetermined.

Material: naive CD4+ T cells sorted from blood. The subset denotes: CD45RA+ positively selected. This chain connects TRBV6-5 to TRBJ2-2; TRBD2 aligns across 7 bases. This clonotype originated in a man between 18 and 35 years old in good health. CDR3 protein: CASQTSPNTGELFF. The DNA of the CDR3 is TGTGCCAGCCAGACTAGCCCGAACACCGGGGAGCTGTTTTTT.